The present entry profiles one T cell receptor beta chain with its context. Its antigen remains unidentified. Sequencing was performed with immunoSEQ multiplex PCR; in TCRdb, only in-frame clones are kept and a portion is missing. The data show tens of thousands of clones, 84% seen once. This specimen comes from a study of a mutant IDH1 vaccine in newly diagnosed glioma. V gave up 0 bases and J gave up 0 bases, with 11 bases separating them. The CDR3 has 16 amino acids. Germline-derived CDR1 and CDR2 are SGHDN and FVKESK. Time point described: week 47, end of study. Vaccine doses each comprised 300 ug of mutant IDH1 20-mer peptide, with topical imiquimod.

V usage is TRBV14 and J usage is TRBJ1-2, with D hard to call. The TCR comes from a man aged 25-40 years with glioma. This material consisted of PBMCs, taken from a glioma patient whose treatment included an IDH1 peptide vaccine. CDR3 nucleotide sequence: TGTGCCAGCAGCCAAGACAGGTTACGAGCTAACTATGGCTACACCTTC. Translating it yields CASSQDRLRANYGYTF.